This T cell receptor beta chain was found in a study of radiation and T cells in renal cell carcinoma. Whole-study results and caveats: Dominant CDR3 motifs were more common in irradiated tumors than controls.

A remark on this clone: The antigen remains unidentified.

Treatment given: treatment-naive control, cytoreductive nephrectomy. Treatment-naive patients without radiation supplied the control tumors at nephrectomy. This renal cell carcinoma was of the clear cell type. Control tumors came from several females and over 9 males, aged roughly 40 to 82. TCRdb's copy holds only in-frame clones and misses some; the assay was immunoSEQ multiplex PCR. The sample records 15,000 to 17,000 clones, around 60% being singletons. The sequencing here drew on tumor tissue, taken from a patient whose treatment was nephrectomy without radiotherapy. The receptor was isolated from a man in his fifties with renal cell carcinoma.

The CDR3 DNA reads as TGTGCCAGCAGCTTGGCCTCGGATGAGCAGTTCTTC. It specifies CASSLASDEQFF. The chain couples TRBV5-6 to TRBJ2-1; D is uncertain. With 0 bases removed from V and 8 bases from J, the gap between germline ends came to 6 bases. Looked up from germline, CDR1 is SGHDT and CDR2 is YYEEEE. The CDR3 is 12 amino acids.